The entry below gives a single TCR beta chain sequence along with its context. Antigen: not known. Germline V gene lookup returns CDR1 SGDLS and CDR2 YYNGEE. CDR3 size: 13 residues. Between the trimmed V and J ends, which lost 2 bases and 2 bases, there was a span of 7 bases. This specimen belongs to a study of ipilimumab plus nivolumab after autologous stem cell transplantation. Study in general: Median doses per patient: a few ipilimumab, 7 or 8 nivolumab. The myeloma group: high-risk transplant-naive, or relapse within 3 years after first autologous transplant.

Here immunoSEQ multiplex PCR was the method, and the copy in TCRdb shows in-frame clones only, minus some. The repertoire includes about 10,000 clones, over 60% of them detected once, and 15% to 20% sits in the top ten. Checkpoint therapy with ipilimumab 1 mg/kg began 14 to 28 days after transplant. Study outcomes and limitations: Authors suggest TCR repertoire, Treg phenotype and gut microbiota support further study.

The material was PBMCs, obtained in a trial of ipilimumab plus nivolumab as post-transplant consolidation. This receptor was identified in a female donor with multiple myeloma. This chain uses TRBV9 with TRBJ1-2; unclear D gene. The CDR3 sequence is CASSVTENYGYTF. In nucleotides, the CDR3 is TGTGCCAGCAGCGTGACGGAGAACTATGGCTACACCTTC.